This T cell receptor (beta chain) originates from a study of shared clonotypes between healthy human individuals. Findings and caveats of the study: Sampling involved blood alone; tissue repertoires likely differ.

Germline V gene sequence: CDR1 SQVTM, CDR2 ANQGSEA. The trim removed 3 bases at V and 4 bases at J, leaving 10 bases unmatched. The CDR3 runs 15 residues. This clone came up once. Its specificity is not known. Assay: immunoSEQ multiplex PCR; the TCRdb copy retains only in-frame clones and omits some. The sample consists of some 1.4 million clones, roughly 96% of them appearing once. This chain connects TRBV29-1 to TRBJ2-7, with TRBD2 matching 9 bases. Sequenced: naive CD4+ T cells sorted from blood. Sample subset: CD45RA+ positively selected. The TCR originated in a man younger than 40 in good health. The CDR3 reads CSVDGGREGPYEQYF. CDR3 DNA: TGCAGCGTTGACGGTGGGCGGGAGGGCCCATACGAGCAGTACTTC.